The 29 T cell receptor beta chains given below trace back to one sample, sequenced in a study of sequential checkpoint blockade in melanoma. The treatment: randomized to nivolumab then ipilimumab (arm A) or the reverse (arm B). Generated by immunoSEQ multiplex PCR, the TCRdb table keeps only in-frame clones and is missing some. This sample has roughly 29,000 clones, with more than 80% found just once. The sequences come from CD8+ T cells sorted from blood (inferred from file names), collected from a patient given nivolumab and ipilimumab in sequence. Source of these receptors: a human donor with melanoma.

This clone appeared a single time. The chain has TRBV7-8 and TRBJ1-5; tentative D call: TRBD1 (5 bases). The germline V gene has CDR1 SGHVS and CDR2 FQNEAQ. Trimming left V 1 base short and J 4 bases short, with 14 bases between. CDR3 length: 16 amino acids. CDR3 region: CASSLEGQGGNQPQHF. The CDR3 DNA reads as TGTGCCAGCAGCTTAGAGGGGCAGGGCGGAAATCAGCCCCAGCATTTT.

Remarks on this clone: This likely traces to a read error, being one base from a far larger clone. This rearrangement joins TRBV6-6 to TRBJ2-5; the match to TRBD1 covers 10 bases. The J call is uncertain, as TRBJ2-7 better fits the DNA end. In germline, CDR1 is MNHNY, CDR2 SVGAGI (reference sequence). The CDR3 totals 14 residues. As DNA, the CDR3 is TGCGCCAGCAGTTTCGGACAGGGGGAGTACGAGCAGTACTTC. It codes for CASSFGQGEYEQYF.

CDR3 in amino acids: CASSFSGAQETQYF. The CDR3 DNA follows: TGTGCCAGCAGTTTTAGCGGGGCCCAAGAGACCCAGTACTTC. This chain connects TRBV6-5 to TRBJ2-5, with 8 positions matching TRBD2. There are 14 residues in the CDR3. CDR1 MNHEY and CDR2 SVGAGI come from the germline V gene. Trimming took 4 bases from V and 1 from J; bases not matched to a gene: 2.

The rearrangement links TRBV27 to TRBJ1-1, with a possible D match to TRBD1 (6 bases). Germline lookup yields CDR1 MNHEY and CDR2 SMNVEV (reference sequence). The CDR3 is 13 amino acids. V lost 6 bases and J 2 bases, leaving 10 bases between the germline ends. CDR3 sequence reads: CASSLQGNTEAFF. The CDR3 bases are TGTGCCAGCAGCCTACAGGGAAACACTGAAGCTTTCTTT.

This chain joins TRBV7-6 and TRBJ2-1; D is undetermined. CDR3 length: 15 residues. Germline CDR1 is SGHVS and CDR2 is FNYEAQ. The V and J ends lost 1 base and 5 bases respectively, with 12 bases between them. The DNA for the CDR3 is TGTGCCAGCAGCTTAGAATCAATTTCTAACAATGAGCAGTTCTTC. Encoded protein: CASSLESISNNEQFF.

This CDR3 reads CASSRYGRDTYEQYF. CDR3 DNA: TGCGCCAGCAGTCGCTACGGACGGGATACCTACGAGCAGTACTTC. This sequence joins TRBV23-1 and TRBJ2-7; TRBD2 is a possible D gene (5 bases). TRBV23-1 is an open reading frame, and its role is uncertain. Trimming left V 4 bases short and J 2 bases short, with 15 bases between. The CDR3 sequence is 15 residues long.

The chain uses TRBV4-2 and TRBJ2-1, with TRBD1 as a possible D gene (6 bases). Trimming shortened V by 1 base and J by 2 bases, and 15 bases separated the two germline ends. There are 17 residues in the CDR3. Per the germline V gene, CDR1 is LGHNA and CDR2 is YNFKEQ. The CDR3 DNA reads as TGTGCCAGCAGCCAAGTCGACAGGAGTGGCCCCTACAATGAGCAGTTCTTC. Amino acids: CASSQVDRSGPYNEQFF.

V usage is TRBV13 and J usage is TRBJ2-3; 12 nucleotides agree with TRBD2. Germline V gene data show CDR1 as PRHDT and CDR2 as FYEKMQ (reference sequence). Germline trimming cut 7 bases from V and 9 bases from J; bases unmatched to any gene: 17. This CDR3 has 17 amino acids. CDR3 bases: TGTGCCAGCACCTTGCGTGAACGCCTAGCGGGAGGGGAGACGCAGTATTTT. Translated: CASTLRERLAGGETQYF.

In its sample, this clone was seen a few times. The chain uses TRBV5-6 and TRBJ2-2, with TRBD1 identical over 10 bases. V shed 4 bases, J shed 4 bases, and the junction held 4 bases outside the gene matches. From germline, CDR1 is SGHDT and CDR2 YYEEEE. The CDR3 sequence is 15 residues long. The CDR3 DNA follows: TGTGCCAGCAGCCTCGGACAGGGGGGCACCGGGGAGCTGTTTTTT. Amino acid sequence: CASSLGQGGTGELFF.

This clone was counted once. V is TRBV5-6 and J is TRBJ2-1, with D tentatively TRBD1 (5 bases). CDR3 length equals 13 residues. Trimming left V 3 bases short and J 4 bases short, with 8 bases between. The germline V gene encodes CDR1 SGHDT and CDR2 YYEEEE. The CDR3 DNA follows: TGTGCCAGCAGCTCGACAGCTTACAATGAGCAGTTCTTC. Residues: CASSSTAYNEQFF.

The V and J genes are TRBV2 and TRBJ1-5; 9 nucleotides agree with TRBD1. J lost 11 bases, V lost 2 bases, and 7 bases had no gene match. Germline V lookup: CDR1 SNHLY, CDR2 FYNNEI. This CDR3 has 14 amino acids. The CDR3 reads CASSEFRDRDSQHF. The DNA of the CDR3 is TGTGCCAGCAGTGAATTTCGGGACAGGGATTCCCAGCATTTT. Complete variable domain (other parts from reference TRBV2 and TRBJ1-5): EPEVTQTPSHQVTQMGQEVILRCVPISNHLYFYWYRQILGQKVEFLVSFYNNEISEKSEIFDDQFSVERPDGSNFTLKIRSTKLEDSAMYFCASSEFRDRDSQHFGDGTRLSIL.

The chain carries TRBV7-9 and TRBJ1-4; 7 bases align to TRBD1. The J segment lost 2 bases and the V segment lost 3 bases, leaving 6 bases of the junction unmatched. Germline values: CDR1 SEHNR, CDR2 FQNEAQ (reference sequence). This CDR3 spans 16 amino acids. CDR3 sequence reads: CASSLSGGGTNEKLFF. CDR3 coding DNA: TGTGCCAGCAGCTTGTCAGGGGGAGGCACTAATGAAAAACTGTTTTTT.

The rearrangement links TRBV7-9 to TRBJ1-1; D is uncertain. This CDR3 region has 13 residues. V lost 1 base and J 4 bases, leaving 7 bases between the germline ends. Per germline, CDR1 SEHNR and CDR2 FQNEAQ (reference sequence). The CDR3 coding sequence is TGTGCCAGCAGCTTAGGGTCAGTCACTGAAGCTTTCTTT. Protein sequence: CASSLGSVTEAFF. Drawing the rest from reference TRBV7-9 and TRBJ1-1, the complete variable domain is DTGVSQNPRHKITKRGQNVTFRCDPISEHNRLYWYRQTLGQGPEFLTYFQNEAQLEKSRLLSDRFSAERPKGSFSTLEIQRTEQGDSAMYLCASSLGSVTEAFFGQGTRLTVV.

The CDR3 is CASRGTGETDTQYF. For the CDR3, the DNA is TGTGCCAGCAGGGGGACAGGTGAAACAGATACGCAGTATTTT. The V gene is TRBV6-1, the J gene TRBJ2-3; 8 positions agree with TRBD1. This CDR3 is built from 14 residues. Germline CDR1 and CDR2: MNHNS and SASEGT. The V segment lost 6 bases and the J segment 3 bases; nucleotides outside the gene matches: 5.

The rearrangement uses TRBV29-1 and TRBJ2-5, with 7 nucleotides matching TRBD2. V was clipped by 5 bases and J by 5 bases; unmatched bases: 17. The V gene's germline CDR1 is SQVTM and CDR2 ANQGSEA. The CDR3 is 16 residues long. CDR3 nucleotides: TGCAGCGTTCGGTTGTTAAAGGCGGGAGCAGACGAGACCCAGTACTTC. Its protein product is CSVRLLKAGADETQYF.

In nucleotides, the CDR3 is TGTGCCAGTAGTATGTGGGGCCTCCCGAGTGGAAACACCATATATTTT. It translates to CASSMWGLPSGNTIYF. The rearrangement uses TRBV19 and TRBJ1-3; D possibly corresponds to TRBD1 (5 bases). The CDR3 is made up of 16 amino acids. Germline V lookup: CDR1 LNHDA, CDR2 SQIVND (reference sequence). V was trimmed by 3 bases and J by 3 bases, leaving 15 bases between them.

The chain uses TRBV4-1 and TRBJ2-7, with unresolved D. Germline CDR1 is MGHRA and CDR2 is YSYEKL. Trimming took 0 bases from V and 3 from J, leaving 6 bases between them. CDR3 length: 13 residues. The DNA for the CDR3 is TGCGCCAGCAGCCAAGACAGGATCTACGAGCAGTACTTC. Translating it yields CASSQDRIYEQYF.

The V and J genes are TRBV5-1 and TRBJ2-3; the match to TRBD2 covers 11 bases. This CDR3 is built from 14 residues. The trim removed 4 bases at V and 6 bases at J, leaving 4 bases unmatched. Germline V gene sequence: CDR1 SGHRS, CDR2 YFSETQ. The CDR3 loop reads CASSDGTSGDTQYF. CDR3 bases: TGCGCCAGCAGCGACGGGACTAGCGGTGATACGCAGTATTTT.

V is TRBV18 and J is TRBJ1-2; 8 nucleotides align to TRBD1. CDR3 length: 16 amino acids. J gave up 5 bases and V 0 bases, and 8 bases lay outside the gene matches. CDR1 is KGHSH, CDR2 LQKENI, per germline. The CDR3 sequence: CASSPPQGVITYGYTF. The CDR3 DNA reads TGTGCCAGCTCACCACCACAGGGGGTAATCACGTATGGCTACACCTTC.

The genes are TRBV9 and TRBJ2-5, with D maybe TRBD2 (6 bases). The CDR3 runs 15 residues. CDR1 is SGDLS and CDR2 is YYNGEE in the germline V gene. Trimming took 3 bases from V and 2 from J, leaving 14 bases between them. CDR3 in amino acids: CASSASGTYQETQYF. The CDR3 DNA reads TGTGCCAGCAGCGCTTCCGGGACTTATCAAGAGACCCAGTACTTC.

This clone turned up a few times. This chain connects TRBV28 to TRBJ1-2, with TRBD1 identical over 8 bases. Germline trimming cut 7 bases from V and 3 bases from J; bases unmatched to any gene: 7. From germline, CDR1 is MDHEN and CDR2 SYDVKM. This CDR3 has 14 residues. In DNA form, the CDR3 reads TGTGCCAGCACTTCGACAGGGGTAGACTATGGCTACACCTTC. This translates into CASTSTGVDYGYTF.

The chain combines TRBV27 with TRBJ1-2; TRBD1 might be the D (5 bases). The V end lost 7 bases, the J end lost 2 bases, and 17 bases lay between the germline ends. CDR3 size: 15 residues. Germline V gene data show CDR1 as MNHEY and CDR2 as SMNVEV (reference sequence). CDR3: CASTKKEGRNYGYTF. In DNA, the CDR3 is TGTGCCAGCACCAAAAAGGAGGGACGGAACTATGGCTACACCTTC.

This clone was recorded only once. V gene TRBV15 combines with J gene TRBJ2-2, with D tentatively TRBD1 (6 bases). The CDR3 runs to 14 residues. Germline V gene data show CDR1 as LNHNV and CDR2 as YYDKDF (reference sequence). V lost 1 base, J lost 7 bases, and 10 bases lay in between. The DNA for the CDR3 is TGTGCCACCAGCAGAGGAACGACAGGCGGGGAGCTGTTTTTT. Translating it yields CATSRGTTGGELFF.

The chain combines TRBV10-3 with TRBJ2-3; 11 bases fit TRBD2. Looked up from germline, CDR1 is ENHRY and CDR2 is SYGVKD. The J segment lost 6 bases and the V segment lost 2 bases, leaving 16 bases of the junction unmatched. The CDR3 runs 19 residues. The CDR3 loop is CAISEIAASGGPGGDTQYF. The CDR3 DNA reads TGTGCCATCAGTGAGATTGCCGCTAGCGGGGGGCCCGGAGGGGATACGCAGTATTTT.

The CDR3 DNA is TGTGCCAGCAGCGCCGGGACAGGGAACACCGGGGAGCTGTTTTTT. Amino acids: CASSAGTGNTGELFF. The rearrangement uses TRBV5-5 and TRBJ2-2, with TRBD1 matching 8 bases. CDR3 length equals 15 residues. Trimming took 4 bases from V and 1 from J; bases not matched to a gene: 3. The germline V gene has CDR1 SGHKS and CDR2 YYEKEE (reference sequence).

V usage is TRBV5-6 and J usage is TRBJ1-1, with TRBD1 matching over 7 bases. Germline-derived CDR1 and CDR2 are SGHDT and YYEEEE. This CDR3 region has 13 residues. The V gene end was trimmed by 2 bases and the J gene end by 5 bases; junction bases not matched to a gene: 3. The CDR3 is CASSFTGETEAFF. CDR3 nucleotide sequence: TGTGCCAGCAGCTTTACAGGGGAAACTGAAGCTTTCTTT.

The chain couples TRBV2 to TRBJ2-7; D perhaps matches TRBD2 (6 bases). Germline V CDR1 and CDR2: SNHLY, FYNNEI. The CDR3 contains 15 residues. With 4 bases removed from V and 0 bases from J, the gap between germline ends came to 13 bases. This CDR3 reads CASSGRDPSSYEQYF. As DNA, the CDR3 is TGTGCCAGCAGTGGGCGGGACCCCTCCTCCTACGAGCAGTACTTC.

The J gene is TRBJ2-1, the V gene TRBV7-2; maybe TRBD2 (6 bases). Trimming removed 2 bases from V and 2 bases from J, with 13 bases in between. The CDR3 sequence is 16 residues long. Germline CDR1 is SGHTA and CDR2 is FQGNSA. Here the CDR3 DNA reads TGTGCCAGCAGCTTAAATGGCGGGAACCCCTACAATGAGCAGTTCTTC. Protein product: CASSLNGGNPYNEQFF.

The CDR3: CASSPTTPGRDEKLFF. The CDR3 bases are TGTGCCAGCTCACCTACCACGCCCGGGAGGGATGAAAAACTGTTTTTT. The chain recombines TRBV18 with TRBJ1-4; D not resolved. Germline loops: CDR1 KGHSH, CDR2 LQKENI. The CDR3 covers 16 residues. Trimming shortened V by 3 bases and J by 6 bases, and 17 bases separated the two germline ends.